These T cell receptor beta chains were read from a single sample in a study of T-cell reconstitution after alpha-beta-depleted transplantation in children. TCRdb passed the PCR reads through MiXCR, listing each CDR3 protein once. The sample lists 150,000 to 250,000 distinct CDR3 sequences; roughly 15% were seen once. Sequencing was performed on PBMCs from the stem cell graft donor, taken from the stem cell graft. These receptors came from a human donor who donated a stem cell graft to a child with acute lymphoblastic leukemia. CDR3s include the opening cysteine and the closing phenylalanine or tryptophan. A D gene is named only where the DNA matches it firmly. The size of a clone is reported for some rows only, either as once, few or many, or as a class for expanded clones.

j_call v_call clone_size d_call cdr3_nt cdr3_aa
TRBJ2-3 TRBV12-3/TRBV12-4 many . TGTGCCAGCAGTTTAGTTGGGACTCAGCAGTATTTT CASSLVGTQQYF
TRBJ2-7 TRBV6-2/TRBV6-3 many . TGTGCCAGCAGAACGGGACTCCCGTACGAGCAGTACTTC CASRTGLPYEQYF
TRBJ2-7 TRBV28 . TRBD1 TGTGCCAGCCAGGGGGCAATTTACGAGCAGTACTTC CASQGAIYEQYF
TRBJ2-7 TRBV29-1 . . TGCAGCGTTGGGGACACCACCTACGAGCAGTACTTC CSVGDTTYEQYF
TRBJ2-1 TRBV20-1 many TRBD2 TGCAGCGCGGGGGAGGCCGGAACGGGGGAGCAGTTCTTC CSAGEAGTGEQFF
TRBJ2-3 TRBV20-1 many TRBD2 TGCAGTGCTCAGCGGGGGCGGGGGCGGACAGATACGCAGTATTTT CSAQRGRGRTDTQYF
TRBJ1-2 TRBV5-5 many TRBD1 TGTGCCAGCAGGCCGGGACAGGGATATAGTAACTATGGCTACACCTTC CASRPGQGYSNYGYTF
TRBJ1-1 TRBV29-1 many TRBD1 TGCAGCGGACGCCGGGACAGGGGAACTGAAGCTTTCTTT CSGRRDRGTEAFF
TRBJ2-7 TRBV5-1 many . TGCGCCAGCAGCGGGCAGGGAATCGACGAGCAGTACTTC CASSGQGIDEQYF
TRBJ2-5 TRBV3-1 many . TGTGCCAGCAGCCAAGCCGCGCGGAAGTACTTC CASSQAARKYF
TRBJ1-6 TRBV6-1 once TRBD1 TGTGCCAGCAGTGAGGACAGGGTGGATTCACCCCTCCACTTT CASSEDRVDSPLHF
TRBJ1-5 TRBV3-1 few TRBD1 TGTGCCAGCAGCCAAGGGGCAGGACAGGGTAATCAGCCCCAGCATTTT CASSQGAGQGNQPQHF
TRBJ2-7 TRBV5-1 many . TGCGCCAGCAGCGACATACGTAAGAATCACTACGAGCAGTACTTC CASSDIRKNHYEQYF
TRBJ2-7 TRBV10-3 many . TGTGCCATCAGTGATTCTGGGTCGGTGGGGGGCTACGAGCAGTACTTC CAISDSGSVGGYEQYF
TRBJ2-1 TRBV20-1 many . TGCAGTGCCGCGGGACAGCTTACCTTCTCCTACAATGAGCAGTTCTTC CSAAGQLTFSYNEQFF
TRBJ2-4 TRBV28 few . TGTGCCAGCAGTTTCCGGGACGTCCTTAACATTCAGTACTTC CASSFRDVLNIQYF
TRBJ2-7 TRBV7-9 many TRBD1 TGTGCCAGCAGCTTACTGACAGGGGGTCCATCCGAGCAGTACTTC CASSLLTGGPSEQYF
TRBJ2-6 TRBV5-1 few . TGCGCCAGCAGCTTGGTTAACCGGGGATCCTCTGGGGCCAACGGCCTGACTTTC CASSLVNRGSSGANGLTF
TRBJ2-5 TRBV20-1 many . TGCAGTGCTAGGCGGCAAGAGACCCAGTACTTC CSARRQETQYF
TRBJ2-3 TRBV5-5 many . TGTGCCAGCAACGACCGGGACGCCATCACAGATACGCAGTATTTT CASNDRDAITDTQYF
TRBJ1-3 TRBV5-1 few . TGCGCCAGCAGCACAGACGGAGGAAACTCTGGAAACACCATATATTTT CASSTDGGNSGNTIYF
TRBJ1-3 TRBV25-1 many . TGTGCCAGCAACGCAGGGGCGTCTGGAAACACCATATATTTT CASNAGASGNTIYF
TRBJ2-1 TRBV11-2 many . TGTGCCAGCAGCTTAGAGGTCCACCGACTAGTGGCCTACAATGAGCAGTTCTTC CASSLEVHRLVAYNEQFF
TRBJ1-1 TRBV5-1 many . TGCGCCAGCAGCTTTGAGGTCTCGAACACTGAAGCTTTCTTT CASSFEVSNTEAFF
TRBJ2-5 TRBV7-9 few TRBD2 TGTGCCAGCAGCGTGACTAGCGTAGAGACCCAGTACTTC CASSVTSVETQYF
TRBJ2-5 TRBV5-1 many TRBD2 TGCGCCAGCAGCTTAGGTTTAGCGGGAGGTACCGGGGAGACCCAGTACTTC CASSLGLAGGTGETQYF
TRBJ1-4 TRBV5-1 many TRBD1 TGCGCCAGCAGCCACAGGGGGACTAATGAAAAACTGTTTTTT CASSHRGTNEKLFF
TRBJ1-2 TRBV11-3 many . TGTGCCAGCAGCTTCGGGGGTAACTATGGCTACACCTTC CASSFGGNYGYTF
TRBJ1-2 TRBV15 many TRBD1 TGTGCCACCAGCAGAGTTTTAGGGGACAGGGCGAATGGCTACACCTTC CATSRVLGDRANGYTF
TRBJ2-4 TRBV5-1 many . TGCGCCAGCAGCTTGCAGGGGCACATTCAGTACTTC CASSLQGHIQYF
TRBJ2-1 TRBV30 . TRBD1 TGTGCCTGGAGTGTAGGTTTGACAGGGGGCGGTGAGCAGTTCTTC CAWSVGLTGGGEQFF
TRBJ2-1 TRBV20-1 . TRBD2 TGCAGTGCTACTAGCGGGAGGGCCGGGCAGTTCTTC CSATSGRAGQFF
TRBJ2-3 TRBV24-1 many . TGTGCCACCAGTGACCCCCGGGAGTTCAACACAGATACGCAGTATTTT CATSDPREFNTDTQYF
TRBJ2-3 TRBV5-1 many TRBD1 TGCGCCAGCCGCCGGGACAGGCCTAGCACAGATACGCAGTATTTT CASRRDRPSTDTQYF
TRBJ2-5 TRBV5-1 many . TGCGCCAGCAGCTTGGCAGGGCTCCAAGAGACCCAGTACTTC CASSLAGLQETQYF
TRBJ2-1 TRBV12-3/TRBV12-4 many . TGTGCCAGCGCCTACAGGCTAGGCATTAGTAATGAGCAGTTCTTC CASAYRLGISNEQFF
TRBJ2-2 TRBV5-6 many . TGTGCCAGCAGCTTGGGGCCTCCCAGTACCGGGGAGCTGTTTTTT CASSLGPPSTGELFF
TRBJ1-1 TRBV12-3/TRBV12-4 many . TGTGCCAAGACGGCCGCCCCGGGGGTTGAAGCTTTCTTT CAKTAAPGVEAFF
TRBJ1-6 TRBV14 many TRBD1 TGTGCCAGCAGCCAAGACTGGAGGGACAGGGAGAATTCACCCCTCCACTTT CASSQDWRDRENSPLHF